The 20 T cell receptor beta chains given below trace back to one sample, sequenced in a study of cytomegalovirus exposure and HLA in healthy donors. In the PCR, 60 Vbeta and 13 Jbeta primers were used. Method: immunoSEQ multiplex PCR; TCRdb's copy keeps in-frame clones and lacks some. The sample consists of approximately 150,000 clones, about 80% of them appearing once. Sequencing used PBMCs. All receptors derive from a woman aged 40 to 55 in good health and CMV-seronegative.

V and J are TRBV7-9 and TRBJ2-1; tentative D call: TRBD1 (8 bases). Per germline, CDR1 SEHNR and CDR2 FQNEAQ (reference sequence). The CDR3 is made up of 16 amino acids. Trimming took 5 bases from V and 4 from J, leaving 18 bases between them. DNA of the CDR3: TGTGCCAGCAGCCAGTGGACAGGGCGGGGGTACAATGAGCAGTTCTTC. This gives the protein CASSQWTGRGYNEQFF.

This sequence joins TRBV14 and TRBJ1-1; D might be TRBD1 (5 bases). Germline CDR1 is SGHDN and CDR2 is FVKESK. The CDR3 runs to 14 residues. With 5 bases removed from V and 4 bases from J, the gap between germline ends came to 14 bases. The CDR3 reads CASSARVYGTEAFF. The CDR3 nucleotides are TGTGCCAGCAGCGCCAGGGTTTACGGCACTGAAGCTTTCTTT.

The chain joins TRBV28 to TRBJ2-7; D is possibly TRBD2 (6 bases). Between the trimmed V and J ends, which lost 9 bases and 2 bases, there was a span of 11 bases. The CDR3 loop spans 12 amino acids. Germline V gives CDR1 MDHEN, CDR2 SYDVKM. This CDR3 reads CASGDSAYEQYF. The CDR3 nucleotides are TGTGCCAGTGGGGACTCCGCCTACGAGCAGTACTTC.

This chain uses TRBV5-4 with TRBJ2-7; 8 bases align to TRBD1. V shed 0 bases and J 4 bases; nucleotides not matched to a gene: 6. The CDR3 extends over 15 amino acids. Germline CDR1 is SGHNT and CDR2 is YYREEE (reference sequence). As DNA, the CDR3 is TGTGCCAGCAGCTTGGGCCCAGGGGGCAGGTACGAGCAGTACTTC. Its protein product is CASSLGPGGRYEQYF.

V usage is TRBV11-2 and J usage is TRBJ1-4; D possibly corresponds to TRBD1 (6 bases). CDR3 size: 16 residues. The V gene lost 0 bases and the J gene lost 8 bases, with 16 bases spanning the gap. The germline gives CDR1 SGHAT, CDR2 FQNNGV. The DNA of the CDR3 is TGTGCCAGCAGCTTAGATCTTAGGGGGTTTGGAGAAAAACTGTTTTTT. Translation gives CASSLDLRGFGEKLFF.

The CDR3 spells CASSFPGLAGGYEQYF. The CDR3 nucleotides read TGCGCCAGCAGCTTCCCCGGACTAGCGGGAGGGTACGAGCAGTACTTC. The chain links TRBV5-1 to TRBJ2-7, with TRBD2 matching 15 bases. The CDR3 is 16 residues long. V shed 2 bases and J 4 bases; nucleotides not matched to a gene: 4. Germline lookup yields CDR1 SGHRS and CDR2 YFSETQ.

In its sample, this clone was seen once. The chain carries TRBV29-1 and TRBJ2-6; possible D gene TRBD1, 6 bases. Germline-derived CDR1 and CDR2 are SQVTM and ANQGSEA. Trimming left V 6 bases short and J 1 base short, with 10 bases between. CDR3 size: 14 residues. The CDR3 here is CSVTGQSGANVLTF. CDR3 sequence (DNA): TGCAGCGTCACAGGGCAGTCTGGGGCCAACGTCCTGACTTTC.

The chain has TRBV10-3 and TRBJ2-1, with 9 nucleotides matching TRBD1. There are 12 residues in the CDR3. Germline values: CDR1 ENHRY, CDR2 SYGVKD. V was pared by 9 bases and J by 8 bases, with 5 bases of the junction left unmatched. The CDR3: CAIGTGSDEQFF. DNA for the CDR3: TGTGCCATAGGGACAGGGTCCGATGAGCAGTTCTTC.

The chain joins TRBV11-2 to TRBJ2-3; TRBD2 matches 7 bases. Losses at the gene ends were 1 base for V and 4 bases for J; bases not matched to a gene: 8. CDR3 size: 16 residues. Per the germline V gene, CDR1 is SGHAT and CDR2 is FQNNGV. In DNA, the CDR3 is TGTGCCAGCAGCTTAGCCCCTAGCGGTAGGTCAGATACGCAGTATTTT. Translating it yields CASSLAPSGRSDTQYF.

V is TRBV7-6 and J is TRBJ1-6, with D possibly matching TRBD1 (6 bases). CDR3 length equals 14 residues. Looked up from germline, CDR1 is SGHVS and CDR2 is FNYEAQ. Trimming shortened V by 5 bases and J by 13 bases, and 18 bases separated the two germline ends. The CDR3 bases are TGTGCCAGCAGCACGCTACCTTCACAGGGCCCCCTCCACTTT. Amino acid sequence: CASSTLPSQGPLHF.

The chain has TRBV5-1 and TRBJ2-3; D is unresolved. The CDR3 sequence is 15 residues long. Germline values: CDR1 SGHRS, CDR2 YFSETQ. V lost 1 base, J lost 0 bases, and 9 bases lay in between. Here the CDR3 DNA reads TGCGCCAGCAGCTTGTTGCGGAGTAGCACAGATACGCAGTATTTT. Its protein product is CASSLLRSSTDTQYF.

The rearrangement uses TRBV7-2 and TRBJ1-1; D is unresolved. Trimming pared 1 base from V and 4 bases from J, leaving 13 bases between. The CDR3 has 15 residues. Germline V CDR1 and CDR2: SGHTA, FQGNSA. The CDR3 DNA follows: TGTGCCAGCAGCTTAGTGGTCCAATCGGGCACTGAAGCTTTCTTT. This sequence encodes CASSLVVQSGTEAFF.

V and J are TRBV6-6 and TRBJ1-5, with D unresolved. The CDR3 loop spans 13 amino acids. V was cut by 5 bases and J by 8 bases, with 13 bases left in between. CDR1 and CDR2 from the germline V gene are MNHNY and SVGAGI (reference sequence). The CDR3 loop is CASSPRTGEPQHF. CDR3 coding DNA: TGTGCCAGCAGTCCAAGAACCGGGGAGCCCCAGCATTTT.

This clone was picked up a small number of times. One end of the junction varies from germline; a read error may be responsible. CDR3: CASSSRDSGANGLTF. The CDR3 coding sequence is TGCGCCAGCAGCAGTCGGGACTCTGGGGCCAACGGCCTGACTTTC. This chain connects TRBV4-1 to TRBJ2-6, with TRBD2 as a possible D gene (6 bases). CDR3 length: 15 residues. Germline CDR1 and CDR2: MGHRA and YSYEKL.

The rearrangement links TRBV27 to TRBJ1-2, with TRBD1 matching 10 bases. Germline CDR1 is MNHEY and CDR2 is SMNVEV (reference sequence). The length of the CDR3 is 16 residues. With 10 bases clipped from V and 6 bases from J, the junction kept 17 bases outside the gene matches. CDR3 nucleotides: TGTGCCACCAACGACCTGACAGGGGGCCCGCGGAATGGCTACACCTTC. Translating it yields CATNDLTGGPRNGYTF.

The J gene is TRBJ2-5, the V gene TRBV19, with 10 bases aligning to TRBD1. V was pared by 3 bases and J by 5 bases, with 9 bases of the junction left unmatched. Germline V gene data show CDR1 as LNHDA and CDR2 as SQIVND (reference sequence). The CDR3 is made up of 16 amino acids. Here the CDR3 DNA reads TGTGCCAGTAGTATTGGAGGGACAGGGGTAAGGGAGACCCAGTACTTC. Translation: CASSIGGTGVRETQYF.

The rearrangement links TRBV28 to TRBJ2-2; 10 nucleotides match TRBD1. V lost 7 bases to trimming and J lost 4 bases; unmatched junction nucleotides: 6. CDR3 length equals 15 residues. From germline, CDR1 is MDHEN and CDR2 SYDVKM. CDR3 in DNA: TGTGCCAGCACCAGGGACAGGGGCCCCACCGGGGAGCTGTTTTTT. Translating gives CASTRDRGPTGELFF.

This rearrangement joins TRBV10-3 to TRBJ2-7; D unclear. The CDR3 contains 15 residues. The V gene lost 3 bases and the J gene lost 6 bases, with 18 bases spanning the gap. CDR1 ENHRY and CDR2 SYGVKD come from the germline V gene. The CDR3 loop reads CAISEVVAPTGEQYF. The CDR3 nucleotides read TGTGCCATCAGTGAAGTGGTAGCTCCCACGGGCGAGCAGTACTTC.

This chain links TRBV11-2 with TRBJ2-7; 8 nucleotides align to TRBD1. The CDR3 extends over 17 amino acids. The V gene end was trimmed by 5 bases and the J gene end by 1 base; junction bases not matched to a gene: 13. Germline-derived CDR1 and CDR2 are SGHAT and FQNNGV. The CDR3, as DNA: TGTGCCAGCAGCCGATTCGCCGGGACAGGTGTATCCTACGAGCAGTACTTC. The encoded protein is CASSRFAGTGVSYEQYF.

The CDR3 nucleotides read TGTGCCAGCAGCCGGTTCAATCAGCAGTACTTC. Translation: CASSRFNQQYF. V usage is TRBV7-2 and J usage is TRBJ2-7; D gene unclear. Trimming took off 5 bases at V and 8 bases at J, with 10 bases between the two ends. This CDR3 is 11 amino acids long. Germline CDR1 SGHTA, CDR2 FQGNSA.